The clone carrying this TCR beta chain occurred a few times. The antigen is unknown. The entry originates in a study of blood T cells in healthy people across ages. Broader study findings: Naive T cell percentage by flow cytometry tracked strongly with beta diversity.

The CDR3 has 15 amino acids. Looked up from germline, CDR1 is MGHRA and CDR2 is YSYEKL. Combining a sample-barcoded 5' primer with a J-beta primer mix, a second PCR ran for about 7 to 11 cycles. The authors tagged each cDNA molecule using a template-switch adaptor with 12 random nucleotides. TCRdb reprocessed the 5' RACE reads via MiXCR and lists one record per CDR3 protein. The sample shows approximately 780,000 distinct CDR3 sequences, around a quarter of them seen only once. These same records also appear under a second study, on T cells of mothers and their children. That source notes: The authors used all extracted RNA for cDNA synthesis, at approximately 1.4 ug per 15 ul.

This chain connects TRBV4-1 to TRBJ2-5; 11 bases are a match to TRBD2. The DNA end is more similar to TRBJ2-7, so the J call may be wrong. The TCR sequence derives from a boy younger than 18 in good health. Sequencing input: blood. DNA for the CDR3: TGCGCCAGCAGCCAAGATAGCGGGGGGGCGTACGAGCAGTACTTC. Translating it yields CASSQDSGGAYEQYF.